This TCR beta chain was documented in a study of blood T cell repertoires in COVID-19. Repertoires were generated with immunoSEQ multiplex PCR, while TCRdb's copy carries only in-frame clones and drops some. This table has fewer than 150,000 clones, about 79% appearing once. Looked up from germline, CDR1 is MDHEN and CDR2 is SYDVKM. The CDR3 has 19 amino acids. V trimming: 4 bases; J trimming: 5 bases; junction bases outside the gene matches: 21. The chain combines TRBV28 with TRBJ1-1; 8 bases are shared with TRBD1. The sequenced sample consisted of peripheral blood. The source of this sequence is a man in his 70s with acute or convalescent COVID-19. CDR3 residues: CASSSPRERQGAQGTEAFF. CDR3 nucleotides: TGTGCCAGCAGTTCCCCGAGAGAGAGGCAGGGGGCGCAAGGGACTGAAGCTTTCTTT.